These T cell receptor beta chains were read from a single sample in a study of blood T cell repertoires in COVID-19. Only in-frame clones appear in the TCRdb table, and some are missing; sequencing was by immunoSEQ multiplex PCR. Of about 44,000 clones listed, roughly 90% were seen once; the top ten hold approximately 20%. The sequencing input was peripheral blood. These receptors came from a woman of 80 years or more in a cohort sampled during active or convalescent COVID-19. CDR3s include the opening cysteine and the closing phenylalanine or tryptophan. The D gene is left open where the match is weak.

NA | TRBJ1-2 | TRBV12-3/TRBV12-4 | CASGRTVYGYTF
NA | TRBJ2-7 | TRBV7-6 | CASSSRPGDEQYF
TRBD2 | TRBJ2-1 | TRBV11-2 | CASSSPLGGAYNEQFF
NA | TRBJ1-3 | TRBV11-2 | CASSLLRGRQMAGNTIYF
NA | TRBJ1-4 | TRBV21-1 | CASSKAFEDRPKIITSYGEKLFF
TRBD2 | TRBJ2-5 | TRBV11-3 | CASSLISGGETQYF
TRBD1 | TRBJ2-2 | TRBV9 | CASSVGTGPAGELFF
NA | TRBJ1-3 | TRBV11-2 | CASSPNGGFGIYF
NA | TRBJ1-2 | TRBV5-6 | CASSPEGAAEQNYGYTF
NA | TRBJ1-2 | TRBV5-8 | CASSFISGYTF
TRBD1 | TRBJ1-2 | TRBV10-2 | CASSGKAGGSYGYTF
TRBD1 | TRBJ1-2 | TRBV7-2 | CASRSDRVVAWGYTF
TRBD1 | TRBJ2-2 | TRBV10-3 | CAIRRQGTGGELFF
TRBD2 | TRBJ2-3 | TRBV7-2 | CASSPGTSGRGTDTQYF
NA | TRBJ1-2 | TRBV4-1 | CASSPQGGDYGYTF
NA | TRBJ1-6 | TRBV9 | CASSAQKLPGGGRYDSPLHF
NA | TRBJ1-4 | TRBV11-2 | CASSLATGFNEKLFF
NA | TRBJ1-2 | TRBV5-1 | CASSSTGNYGYTF
NA | TRBJ2-7 | TRBV3-1/TRBV3-2 | CASSQFPEGEQYF
NA | TRBJ1-5 | TRBV12-3/TRBV12-4 | CASSFINQPQHF
NA | TRBJ2-1 | TRBV12-3/TRBV12-4 | CASSPHLGGEQFF
NA | TRBJ1-1 | TRBV9 | CASSVDGLGTEAFF
NA | TRBJ1-3 | TRBV4-3 | CASRGTRLSGNTIYF
TRBD2 | TRBJ2-2 | TRBV4-3 | CASSQDRVLAGVTTGELFF
TRBD2 | TRBJ2-5 | TRBV6-4 | CASSLLAGGQETQYF
NA | TRBJ1-1 | TRBV2 | CASGGEVNTEAFF
NA | TRBJ1-2 | TRBV5-1 | CASSPGQTNYGYTF
NA | TRBJ2-7 | TRBV2 | CASNGWRAYEQYF
NA | TRBJ1-6 | TRBV6-5 | CASSRVHYNSPLHF
NA | TRBJ1-6 | TRBV9 | CASSRQADNSPLHF
TRBD2 | TRBJ2-1 | TRBV24-1 | CATSERTSGLSYNEQFF
TRBD1 | TRBJ1-6 | TRBV13 | CASSPAGTGSPLHF
TRBD1 | TRBJ2-2 | TRBV29-1 | CSVGTGGGELFF
NA | TRBJ2-7 | TRBV6-1 | CASSEWGVGTYEQYF
NA | TRBJ1-1 | TRBV10-3 | CAISESYAGWNTEAFF
NA | TRBJ2-5 | TRBV5-1 | CASTSPGGRETQYF
TRBD1 | TRBJ2-2 | TRBV5-1 | CASRTDRGMNTGELFF
TRBD1 | TRBJ2-7 | TRBV2 | CASSPGQGYYEQYF
TRBD1 | TRBJ1-3 | TRBV5-4 | CASSSTGAGNTIYF
TRBD1 | TRBJ1-2 | TRBV5-1 | CASSNDYRGYGYTF